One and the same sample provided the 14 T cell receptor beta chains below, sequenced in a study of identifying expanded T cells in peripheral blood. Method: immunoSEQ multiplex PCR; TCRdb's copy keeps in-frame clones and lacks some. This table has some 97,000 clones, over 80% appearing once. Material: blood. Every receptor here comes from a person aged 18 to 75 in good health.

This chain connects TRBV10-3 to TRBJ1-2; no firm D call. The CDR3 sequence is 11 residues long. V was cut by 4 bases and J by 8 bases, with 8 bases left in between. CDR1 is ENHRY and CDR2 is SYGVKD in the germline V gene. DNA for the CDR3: TGTGCCATCAGTGGGGGAGCCGGCTACACCTTC. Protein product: CAISGGAGYTF.

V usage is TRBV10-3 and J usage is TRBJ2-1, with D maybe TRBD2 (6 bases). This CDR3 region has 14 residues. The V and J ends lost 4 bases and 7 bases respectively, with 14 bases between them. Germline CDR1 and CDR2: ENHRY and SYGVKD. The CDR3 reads CAISVVTGVNEQFF. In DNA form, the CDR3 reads TGTGCCATCAGTGTCGTAACGGGAGTTAATGAGCAGTTCTTC.

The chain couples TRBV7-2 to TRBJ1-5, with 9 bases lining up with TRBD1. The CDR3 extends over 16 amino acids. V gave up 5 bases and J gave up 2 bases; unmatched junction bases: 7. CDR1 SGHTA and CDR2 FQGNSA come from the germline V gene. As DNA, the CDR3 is TGTGCCAGCAGCCCGGGGACAGGGAGAGGCAATCAGCCCCAGCATTTT. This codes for CASSPGTGRGNQPQHF.

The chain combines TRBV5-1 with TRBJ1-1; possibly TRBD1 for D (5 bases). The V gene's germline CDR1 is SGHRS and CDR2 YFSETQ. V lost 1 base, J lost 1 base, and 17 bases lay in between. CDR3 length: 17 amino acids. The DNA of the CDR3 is TGCGCCAGCAGCTTGTGGCGGGGGAAGAGCGCGAACACTGAAGCTTTCTTT. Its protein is CASSLWRGKSANTEAFF.

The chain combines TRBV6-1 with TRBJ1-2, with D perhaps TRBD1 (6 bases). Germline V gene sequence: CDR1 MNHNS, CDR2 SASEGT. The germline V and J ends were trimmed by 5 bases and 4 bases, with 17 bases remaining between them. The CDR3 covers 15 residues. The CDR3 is CASSPAGGGVYGYTF. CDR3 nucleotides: TGTGCCAGCAGTCCTGCGGGGGGGGGCGTCTATGGCTACACCTTC.

CDR3 coding DNA: TGTGCCAGCAGCGTAGGGGTGACAGCAGGGGTATGGTCCACAGATACGCAGTATTTT. This translates into CASSVGVTAGVWSTDTQYF. The V gene is TRBV9, the J gene TRBJ2-3; TRBD1 might be the D (6 bases). CDR1 and CDR2 (germline): SGDLS, YYNGEE. This CDR3 region has 19 residues. V dropped 0 bases and J dropped 2 bases, with 22 bases sitting between them.

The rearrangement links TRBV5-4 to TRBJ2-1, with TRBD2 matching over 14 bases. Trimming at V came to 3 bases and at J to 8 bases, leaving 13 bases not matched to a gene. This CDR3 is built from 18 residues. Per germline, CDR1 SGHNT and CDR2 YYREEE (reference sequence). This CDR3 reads CASSSGLAGDSRGDEQFF. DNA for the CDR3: TGTGCCAGCAGCTCGGGACTAGCGGGAGATTCGCGCGGCGATGAGCAGTTCTTC.

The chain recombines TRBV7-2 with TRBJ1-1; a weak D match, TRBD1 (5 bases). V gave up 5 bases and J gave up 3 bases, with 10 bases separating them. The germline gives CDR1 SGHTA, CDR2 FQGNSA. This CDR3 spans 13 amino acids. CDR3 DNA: TGTGCCAGCAGCCCGGGGGTAGACACTGAAGCTTTCTTT. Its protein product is CASSPGVDTEAFF.

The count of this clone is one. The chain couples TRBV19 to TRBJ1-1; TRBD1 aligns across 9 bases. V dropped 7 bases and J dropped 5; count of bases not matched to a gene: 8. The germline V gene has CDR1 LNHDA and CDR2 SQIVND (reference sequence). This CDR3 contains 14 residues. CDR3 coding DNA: TGTGCCAGTAAGAACAGGGGGCTAATAACTGAAGCTTTCTTT. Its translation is CASKNRGLITEAFF.

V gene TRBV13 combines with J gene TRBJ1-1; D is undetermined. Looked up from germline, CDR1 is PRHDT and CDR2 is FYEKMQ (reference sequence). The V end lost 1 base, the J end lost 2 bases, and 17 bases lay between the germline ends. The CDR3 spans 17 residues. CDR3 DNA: TGTGCCAGCAGCTTAGTCTCCGCACGAGGCCCTAACACTGAAGCTTTCTTT. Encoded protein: CASSLVSARGPNTEAFF.

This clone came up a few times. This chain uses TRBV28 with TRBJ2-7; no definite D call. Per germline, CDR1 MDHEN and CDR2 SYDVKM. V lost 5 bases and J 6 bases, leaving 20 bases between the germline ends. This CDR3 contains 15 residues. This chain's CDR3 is CASSTRFFRTGEQYF. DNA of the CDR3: TGTGCCAGCAGTACCCGCTTCTTCCGTACCGGCGAGCAGTACTTC.

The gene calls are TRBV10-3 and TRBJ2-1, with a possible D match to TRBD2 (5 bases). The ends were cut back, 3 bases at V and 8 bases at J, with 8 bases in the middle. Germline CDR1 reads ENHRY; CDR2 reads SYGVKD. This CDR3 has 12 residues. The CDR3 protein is CAISDRGYEQFF. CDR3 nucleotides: TGTGCCATCAGTGATCGGGGTTATGAGCAGTTCTTC.

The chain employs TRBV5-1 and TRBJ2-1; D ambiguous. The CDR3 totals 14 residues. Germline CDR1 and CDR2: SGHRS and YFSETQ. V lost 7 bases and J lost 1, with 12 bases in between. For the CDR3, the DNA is TGCGCCAGCCGTCGGACGGATTCCTACAATGAGCAGTTCTTC. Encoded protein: CASRRTDSYNEQFF.

In DNA, the CDR3 is TGTGCTAGTGGTCCGGACAAGGTGATGAACACTGAAGCTTTCTTT. Its protein is CASGPDKVMNTEAFF. The chain couples TRBV12-5 to TRBJ1-1, with D perhaps TRBD1 (5 bases). CDR1 and CDR2 from the germline V gene are LGHNT and FRNRAP. V was cut by 5 bases and J by 0 bases, with 13 bases left in between. The CDR3 is 15 amino acids.